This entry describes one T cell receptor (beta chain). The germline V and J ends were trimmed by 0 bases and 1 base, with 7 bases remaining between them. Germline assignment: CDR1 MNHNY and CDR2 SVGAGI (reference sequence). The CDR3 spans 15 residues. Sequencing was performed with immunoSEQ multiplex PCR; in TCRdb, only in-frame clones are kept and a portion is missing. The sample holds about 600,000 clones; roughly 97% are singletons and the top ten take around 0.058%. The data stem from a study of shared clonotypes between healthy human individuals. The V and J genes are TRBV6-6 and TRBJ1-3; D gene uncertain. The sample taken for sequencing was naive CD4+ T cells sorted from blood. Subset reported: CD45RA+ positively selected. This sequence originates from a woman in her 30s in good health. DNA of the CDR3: TGTGCCAGCAGTTACTCGAAAAGATCTGGAAACACCATATATTTT. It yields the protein CASSYSKRSGNTIYF.